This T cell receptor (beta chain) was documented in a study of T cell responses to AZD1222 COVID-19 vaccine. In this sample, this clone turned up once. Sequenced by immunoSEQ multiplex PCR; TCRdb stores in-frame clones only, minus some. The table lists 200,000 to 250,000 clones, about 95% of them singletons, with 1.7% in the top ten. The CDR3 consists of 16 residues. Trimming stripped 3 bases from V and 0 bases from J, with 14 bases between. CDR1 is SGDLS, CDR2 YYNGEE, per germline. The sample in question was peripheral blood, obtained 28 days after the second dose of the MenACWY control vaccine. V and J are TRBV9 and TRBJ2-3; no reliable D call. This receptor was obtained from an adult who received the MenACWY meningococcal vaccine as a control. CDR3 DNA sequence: TGTGCCAGCAGCGACCGCCCGGCCCTAAGCACAGATACGCAGTATTTT. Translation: CASSDRPALSTDTQYF.